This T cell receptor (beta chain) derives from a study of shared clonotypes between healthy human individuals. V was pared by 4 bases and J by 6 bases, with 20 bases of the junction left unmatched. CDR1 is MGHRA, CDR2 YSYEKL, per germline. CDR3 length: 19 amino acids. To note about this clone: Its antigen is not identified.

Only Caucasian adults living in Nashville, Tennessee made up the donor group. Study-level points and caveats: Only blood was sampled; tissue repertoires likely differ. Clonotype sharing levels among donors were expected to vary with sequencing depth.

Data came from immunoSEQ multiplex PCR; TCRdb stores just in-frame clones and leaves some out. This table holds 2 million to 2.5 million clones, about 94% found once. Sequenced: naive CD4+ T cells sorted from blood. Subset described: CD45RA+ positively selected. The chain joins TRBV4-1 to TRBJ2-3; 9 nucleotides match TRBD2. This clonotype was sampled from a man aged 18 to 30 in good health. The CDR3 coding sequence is TGCGCCAGCAGCCCCATCCCTCCCCCCGCGGGACTAGCAATGGATACGCAGTATTTT. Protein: CASSPIPPPAGLAMDTQYF.